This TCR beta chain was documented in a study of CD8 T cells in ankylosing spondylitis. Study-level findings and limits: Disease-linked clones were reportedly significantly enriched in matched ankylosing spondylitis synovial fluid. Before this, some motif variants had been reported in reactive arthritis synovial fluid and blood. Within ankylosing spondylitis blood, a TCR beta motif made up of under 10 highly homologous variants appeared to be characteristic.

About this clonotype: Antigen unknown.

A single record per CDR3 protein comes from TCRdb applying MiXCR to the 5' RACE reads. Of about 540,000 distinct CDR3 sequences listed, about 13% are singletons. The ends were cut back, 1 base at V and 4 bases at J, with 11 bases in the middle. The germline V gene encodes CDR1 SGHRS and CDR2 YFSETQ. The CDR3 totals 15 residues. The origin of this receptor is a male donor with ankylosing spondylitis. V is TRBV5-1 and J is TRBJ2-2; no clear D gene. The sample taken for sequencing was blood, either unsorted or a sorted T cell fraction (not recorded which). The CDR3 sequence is CASSLRDVSTGELFF. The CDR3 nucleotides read TGCGCCAGCAGCTTGAGGGATGTGTCCACCGGGGAGCTGTTTTTT.